This T cell receptor beta chain is drawn from a study of regulatory T cells in long-lasting Graves disease. Regarding time point: persistent/refractory GD, antithyroid drugs over 5 years with positive TRAb. The TCR library was made from RNA that had been extracted from PBMCs in TRIzol. Construction of the TCR beta libraries employed iRepertoire HTBI primers in conjunction with Arm-PCR of CDR3 regions. TCRdb recomputed calls from the multiplex PCR reads with MiXCR, one row per CDR3 protein. The sample carries roughly 300,000 distinct CDR3 sequences, roughly a fifth recorded once. Ten or more counts support this clonotype. This CDR3 spans 13 amino acids. Germline CDR1 LGHDT, CDR2 YNNKEL (reference sequence). V lost 6 bases, J lost 10 bases, and 18 bases lay in between.

This TCR was sampled from a female donor with Graves disease. The chain uses TRBV3-1 and TRBJ1-2; no clear D. Here the sequenced sample was peripheral blood mononuclear cells (PBMCs), taken when the disease was refractory, from a patient treated with antithyroid drugs. CDR3 amino acids: CASSLTISGSYTF. The CDR3 DNA reads as TGTGCCAGCAGTCTTACAATATCTGGCTCCTACACCTTC.